The 16 T cell receptor beta chains given below trace back to one sample, sequenced in a study of vaccination effects on CD4 cells after COVID-19. Antigens for these TCRs are unknown. Culturing for more than 9 days preceded CD4+ T cell isolation. Participants were vaccinated with two doses of either the BNT162b2 or mRNA-1273 vaccine. TCRdb's copy holds only in-frame clones and misses some; the assay was immunoSEQ multiplex PCR. The sample includes fewer than 75,000 clones, 70% to 85% of them seen just once. The sample consisted of CD4+ T cells from PBMCs cultured without peptide, taken after COVID-19 vaccination. These receptors were obtained from a human donor who received a COVID-19 vaccine.

A few counts support this clone. The chain recombines TRBV25-1 with TRBJ1-2; TRBD1 matches 8 bases. The CDR3 sequence is 15 residues long. V gave up 8 bases and J gave up 8 bases; unmatched junction bases: 16. In germline, CDR1 is MGHDK, CDR2 SYGVNS. CDR3 protein: CASLNQGAEGWGYTF. The CDR3 coding sequence is TGTGCCAGCTTGAATCAGGGGGCAGAAGGCTGGGGCTACACCTTC.

This sequence joins TRBV4-3 and TRBJ1-2, with 11 positions matching TRBD1. This CDR3 is built from 15 residues. V lost 1 base and J lost 4; bases outside the gene matches: 2. The germline gives CDR1 LGHNA, CDR2 YSLEER. The CDR3 DNA reads TGCGCCAGCAGCCAAGGGGGACAGGGGGGCTATGGCTACACCTTC. This gives the protein CASSQGGQGGYGYTF.

This chain uses TRBV19 with TRBJ2-7; 10 bases are shared with TRBD2. V was clipped by 1 base and J by 2 bases; unmatched bases: 2. The CDR3 spans 15 residues. Germline V gene sequence: CDR1 LNHDA, CDR2 SQIVND (reference sequence). The CDR3 DNA follows: TGTGCCAGTAGTATAGCCAGCGGGGGGGCCTACGAGCAGTACGTC. Its protein is CASSIASGGAYEQYV.

V usage is TRBV6-5 and J usage is TRBJ1-2, with 9 positions matching TRBD1. Germline assignment: CDR1 MNHEY and CDR2 SVGAGI. The CDR3 has 15 amino acids. The V segment lost 6 bases and the J segment 5 bases; nucleotides outside the gene matches: 10. The CDR3 DNA reads TGTGCCAGCAGAGAGCCGGGACAGGGAACATATGGCTACACCTTC. Translated: CASREPGQGTYGYTF.

V is TRBV2 and J is TRBJ1-6; D unclear. The ends were cut back, 5 bases at V and 7 bases at J, with 9 bases in the middle. CDR3 size: 13 residues. Germline loops: CDR1 SNHLY, CDR2 FYNNEI. The CDR3 DNA is TGTGCCAGCAGTCCCTCAACGAATTCACCCCTCCACTTT. Residues: CASSPSTNSPLHF.

As to this clone: One end of the junction fails to match germline, which may point to a read error. The chain has TRBV28 and TRBJ2-3, with 9 bases that match TRBD1. Germline CDR1 reads MDHEN; CDR2 reads SYDVKM. This CDR3 region has 18 residues. CDR3 region: CASNLGLTGGMSTDTQYF. The CDR3 DNA follows: TGTGCCAGCAATTTAGGGCTGACAGGGGGGATGAGCACAGATACGCAGTATTTT.

CDR3 in DNA: TGCGCCAGCAGCTTGGACAGCATTTTCAACACCGGGGAGCTGTTTTTT. Its protein is CASSLDSIFNTGELFF. J is TRBJ2-2 and V is TRBV5-1; D ambiguous. Trimming left V 0 bases short and J 2 bases short, with 11 bases between. The CDR3 length is 16 residues. Germline V gene data show CDR1 as SGHRS and CDR2 as YFSETQ. The full variable domain, completed using reference TRBV5-1 and TRBJ2-2, is KAGVTQTPRYLIKTRGQQVTLSCSPISGHRSVSWYQQTPGQGLQFLFEYFSETQRNKGNFPGRFSGRQFSNSRSEMNVSTLELGDSALYLCASSLDSIFNTGELFFGEGSRLTVL.

The chain joins TRBV18 to TRBJ1-3, with D unresolved. The CDR3 is 15 residues long. Trimming shortened V by 2 bases and J by 0 bases, and 8 bases separated the two germline ends. Germline assignment: CDR1 KGHSH and CDR2 LQKENI. CDR3 sequence: CASSPRQLSGNTIYF. Here the CDR3 DNA reads TGTGCCAGCTCACCAAGGCAGCTCTCTGGAAACACCATATATTTT.

V is TRBV14 and J is TRBJ2-4; TRBD2 is a possible D gene (7 bases). CDR3 length equals 15 residues. Germline V gene data show CDR1 as SGHDN and CDR2 as FVKESK. The V end was cut by 5 bases, the J end by 1 base, with 12 bases between. CDR3 sequence: CASSSEGGAKNIQYF. The CDR3 bases are TGTGCCAGCAGCTCAGAGGGGGGGGCCAAAAACATTCAGTACTTC.

This rearrangement joins TRBV9 to TRBJ2-5, with D perhaps matching TRBD2 (6 bases). CDR3 length: 13 amino acids. CDR1 SGDLS and CDR2 YYNGEE come from the germline V gene. V lost 6 bases and J lost 5, with 14 bases in between. CDR3 DNA: TGTGCCAGCACGGGGTTCGGAGGGGAGACCCAGTACTTC. It specifies CASTGFGGETQYF.

This chain joins TRBV6-5 and TRBJ1-3; no firm D call. The CDR3 runs to 12 residues. The V gene lost 6 bases and the J gene lost 0 bases, with 3 bases spanning the gap. CDR1 and CDR2 from the germline V gene are MNHEY and SVGAGI. CDR3 loop: CASRSSGNTIYF. As DNA, the CDR3 is TGTGCCAGCAGAAGCTCTGGAAACACCATATATTTT.

The V and J genes are TRBV7-3 and TRBJ2-1, with 10 bases matching TRBD2. This CDR3 is built from 15 residues. The ends lost 5 bases at V and 10 bases at J; junction bases unmatched: 11. CDR1 is SGHTA and CDR2 is FQGTGA in the germline V gene. The CDR3 nucleotides are TGTGCCAGCAGCATTAGCGGGGGGATAATGGGGGAGCAGTTCTTC. This gives the protein CASSISGGIMGEQFF.

The rearrangement uses TRBV15 and TRBJ2-1, with TRBD1 as a possible D gene (6 bases). In germline, CDR1 is LNHNV, CDR2 YYDKDF (reference sequence). The CDR3 covers 16 residues. Trimming cost V 0 bases and J 9 bases, with 18 bases left between them. CDR3 residues: CATSRDLTVGAFEQFF. As DNA, the CDR3 is TGTGCCACCAGCAGAGATCTTACCGTGGGGGCTTTTGAGCAGTTCTTC.

This clone was seen more than once but under ten times. The V gene is TRBV5-4, the J gene TRBJ2-2, with D uncertain. The germline V gene has CDR1 SGHNT and CDR2 YYREEE (reference sequence). The CDR3 has 14 amino acids. V gave up 0 bases and J gave up 1 base, with 4 bases separating them. DNA of the CDR3: TGTGCCAGCAGCTTGGGACAGAACACCGGGGAGCTGTTTTTT. Residues: CASSLGQNTGELFF.

V is TRBV6-2 or TRBV6-3 and J is TRBJ1-1; TRBD1 matches 7 bases. This CDR3 has 15 amino acids. Trimming cost V 2 bases and J 2 bases; bases outside gene matches: 5. Germline V CDR1 and CDR2: MNHEY, SVGEGT. CDR3 coding DNA: TGTGCCAGCAGTTACCCGGGACAGACAAACACTGAAGCTTTCTTT. Its translation: CASSYPGQTNTEAFF.

The chain couples TRBV5-5 to TRBJ1-2; 8 bases agree with TRBD1. Germline CDR1 and CDR2: SGHKS and YYEKEE (reference sequence). V dropped 4 bases and J dropped 7; count of bases not matched to a gene: 9. The CDR3 runs to 14 residues. CDR3 in amino acids: CASSEDRGRSGYTF. DNA for the CDR3: TGTGCCAGCAGCGAAGACAGGGGAAGAAGTGGCTACACCTTC. The complete variable domain, with remaining parts taken from reference TRBV5-5 and TRBJ1-2, reads DAGVTQSPTHLIKTRGQQVTLRCSPISGHKSVSWYQQVLGQGPQFIFQYYEKEERGRGNFPDRFSARQFPNYSSELNVNALLLGDSALYLCASSEDRGRSGYTFGSGTRLTVV.